Below are 23 T cell receptor beta chains sequenced from a single sample in a study of T-cell reconstitution after alpha-beta-depleted transplantation in children. It was with unique molecular identifiers that the TCRbeta library was prepared. TCRdb fed the PCR reads into MiXCR, producing one record per CDR3 protein. The sample lists under 750,000 distinct CDR3 sequences, about 23% occurring once. This material consisted of PBMCs, mostly from graft donor cells, taken 360 days after TCRalphabeta/CD19-depleted stem cell transplant. These receptors originate from a boy in the first two years of life who had a stem cell transplant for acute myeloid leukemia, so the T cells may come from the graft donor.

The gene calls are TRBV25-1 and TRBJ2-1; possibly TRBD1 for D (6 bases). Germline V lookup: CDR1 MGHDK, CDR2 SYGVNS. V lost 4 bases to trimming and J lost 3 bases, with 16 bases between them. This CDR3 is 16 amino acids long. The DNA of the CDR3 is TGTGCCAGCAGTGCCCACAGGGCCGAGAACTACAATGAGCAGTTCTTC. It yields the protein CASSAHRAENYNEQFF.

This clonotype was found many times. This CDR3 reads CASSITRPSGANVLTF. CDR3 DNA sequence: TGTGCCAGTAGTATAACCAGGCCCTCTGGGGCCAACGTCCTGACTTTC. The chain recombines TRBV19 with TRBJ2-6; D is unclear. The germline V and J ends were trimmed by 2 bases and 0 bases, with 8 bases remaining between them. Germline CDR1 is LNHDA and CDR2 is SQIVND (reference sequence). CDR3 length: 16 amino acids.

This clonotype was seen a few times. The chain links TRBV5-5 to TRBJ1-5, with D unclear. V lost 1 base, J lost 5 bases, and 10 bases lay in between. The CDR3 consists of 14 residues. Germline V gene sequence: CDR1 SGHKS, CDR2 YYEKEE (reference sequence). CDR3 nucleotide sequence: TGTGCCAGCAGCTTGCAAGGGTTGGATCAGCCCCAGCATTTT. Amino acids: CASSLQGLDQPQHF.

The chain joins TRBV18 to TRBJ2-7; 7 positions match TRBD1. Germline CDR1 is KGHSH and CDR2 is LQKENI. V trimming: 3 bases; J trimming: 2 bases; junction bases outside the gene matches: 4. The CDR3 is made up of 14 amino acids. The CDR3 nucleotides read TGTGCCAGCTCACCGGGGACAGATACCTACGAGCAGTACTTC. Amino acid sequence: CASSPGTDTYEQYF.

In this sample, this clonotype turned up many times. The chain employs TRBV20-1 and TRBJ2-7; 10 positions match TRBD2. J gave up 3 bases and V 3 bases, and 5 bases lay outside the gene matches. This CDR3 is 14 amino acids long. The germline V gene has CDR1 DFQATT and CDR2 SNEGSKA (reference sequence). For the CDR3, the DNA is TGCAGTGCTAGGCCTATAGCGGGGGGCTACGAGCAGTACGTC. Its protein is CSARPIAGGYEQYV.

This rearrangement joins TRBV4-3 to TRBJ2-1; TRBD1 or TRBD2 may be the D gene (5 bases each). Germline assignment: CDR1 LGHNA and CDR2 YSLEER. The CDR3 sequence is 15 residues long. Trimming removed 4 bases from V and 5 bases from J, with 15 bases in between. CDR3 loop: CASSRGLWDDNEQFF. The CDR3 DNA is TGCGCCAGCAGCCGGGGCCTCTGGGACGACAATGAGCAGTTCTTC.

This clonotype was counted between two and nine times. J is TRBJ1-4 and V is TRBV12-3 or TRBV12-4; a weak D match, TRBD1 (6 bases). The CDR3 covers 16 residues. V was cut by 3 bases and J by 1 base, with 12 bases left in between. The CDR3 region is CASSFHIRGTNEKLFF. The CDR3 DNA follows: TGTGCCAGCAGTTTTCACATCAGGGGAACTAATGAAAAACTGTTTTTT.

This clonotype was detected many times. The rearrangement uses TRBV13 and TRBJ2-7; 9 bases are shared with TRBD2. This CDR3 spans 17 amino acids. V was pared by 5 bases and J by 5 bases, with 16 bases of the junction left unmatched. Germline V gene sequence: CDR1 PRHDT, CDR2 FYEKMQ (reference sequence). The chain's CDR3 is CASSHRPPSSGVDEQYF. In DNA form, the CDR3 reads TGTGCCAGCAGCCACCGCCCTCCATCTAGCGGGGTAGACGAGCAGTACTTC. The full variable domain, in which reference TRBV13 and TRBJ2-7 provide the parts outside the CDR3, is AAGVIQSPRHLIKEKRETATLKCYPIPRHDTVYWYQQGPGQDPQFLISFYEKMQSDKGSIPDRFSAQQFSDYHSELNMSSLELGDSALYFCASSHRPPSSGVDEQYFGPGTRLTVT.

This clonotype was found a few times. The chain carries TRBV11-2 and TRBJ2-1; D uncertain. The CDR3 has 14 amino acids. Germline V gene sequence: CDR1 SGHAT, CDR2 FQNNGV. With 0 bases removed from V and 4 bases from J, the gap between germline ends came to 7 bases. CDR3 bases: TGTGCCAGCAGCTTAGACCCGGTTTACAATGAGCAGTTCTTC. This codes for CASSLDPVYNEQFF.

The chain has TRBV6-4 and TRBJ2-1; D might be TRBD1 (5 bases). Trimming left V 3 bases short and J 0 bases short, with 15 bases between. Germline assignment: CDR1 MRHNA and CDR2 SNTAGT. The CDR3 has 17 residues. Here the CDR3 reads CASSDGLQVNSYNEQFF. DNA for the CDR3: TGTGCCAGCAGTGATGGTTTACAGGTCAACTCCTACAATGAGCAGTTCTTC.

This clonotype showed up many times. The chain joins TRBV24-1 to TRBJ2-1, with D hard to call. CDR1 and CDR2 (germline): KGHDR, SFDVKD. The length of the CDR3 is 12 residues. Trimming cost V 1 base and J 8 bases, with 5 bases left between them. CDR3 protein: CATSDLRYEQFF. Written as DNA, the CDR3 is TGTGCCACCAGTGATTTAAGGTATGAGCAGTTCTTC.

The chain is built from TRBV6-4 and TRBJ2-1, with TRBD2 matching 13 bases. The CDR3 spans 20 residues. Per the germline V gene, CDR1 is MRHNA and CDR2 is SNTAGT. Germline trimming cut 2 bases from V and 3 bases from J; bases unmatched to any gene: 13. In DNA, the CDR3 is TGTGCCAGCAGTGACCTAGGACTAGCGGGGGCCCCGGGCCGCTACAATGAGCAGTTCTTC. This codes for CASSDLGLAGAPGRYNEQFF.

At least ten counts were recorded for this clonotype. The rearrangement links TRBV20-1 to TRBJ1-5; TRBD1 might be the D (6 bases). The CDR3 runs to 14 residues. Trimming removed 6 bases from V and 0 bases from J, with 12 bases in between. Germline V lookup: CDR1 DFQATT, CDR2 SNEGSKA (reference sequence). DNA of the CDR3: TGCAGTGCCCCGGGGGCCTATAGCAATCAGCCCCAGCATTTT. This codes for CSAPGAYSNQPQHF.

This rearrangement joins TRBV7-6 to TRBJ1-1; 7 nucleotides line up with TRBD1. The CDR3 has 13 residues. Per the germline V gene, CDR1 is SGHVS and CDR2 is FNYEAQ. The V gene end was trimmed by 5 bases and the J gene end by 8 bases; junction bases not matched to a gene: 8. CDR3 coding DNA: TGTGCCAGCAGCCAAAGGACAGGTCGAGAAGCTTTCTTT. Protein: CASSQRTGREAFF. The full variable domain, with the rest looked up from reference TRBV7-6 and TRBJ1-1, is GAGVSQSPRYKVTKRGQDVALRCDPISGHVSLYWYRQALGQGPEFLTYFNYEAQQDKSGLPNDRFSAERPEGSISTLTIQRTEQRDSAMYRCASSQRTGREAFFGQGTRLTVV.

This clonotype turned up a few times. The V gene is TRBV28, the J gene TRBJ2-5; 11 bases match TRBD2. This CDR3 has 16 residues. With 3 bases clipped from V and 5 bases from J, the junction kept 8 bases outside the gene matches. Germline-derived CDR1 and CDR2 are MDHEN and SYDVKM. In nucleotides, the CDR3 is TGTGCCAGCAGTTTGCTAGCGGGGGGAACCCTCGAGACCCAGTACTTC. It codes for CASSLLAGGTLETQYF.

A few counts support this clonotype. The rearrangement links TRBV20-1 to TRBJ1-2, with D unclear. Germline CDR1 DFQATT, CDR2 SNEGSKA (reference sequence). This CDR3 is 12 amino acids long. Between the trimmed V and J ends, which lost 3 bases and 2 bases, there was a span of 7 bases. CDR3 in amino acids: CSASETNYGYTF. CDR3 sequence (DNA): TGCAGTGCTAGCGAGACAAACTATGGCTACACCTTC.

In this sample, this clonotype turned up many times. The J gene is TRBJ1-5, the V gene TRBV12-3 or TRBV12-4; perhaps TRBD1 as D (6 bases). CDR3 length equals 14 residues. V lost 3 bases, J lost 7 bases, and 13 bases lay in between. The CDR3 DNA sequence: TGTGCCAGCAGTTTCAATGGGGGGCCGCAGCCCCAGCATTTT. It yields the protein CASSFNGGPQPQHF.

A few counts support this clonotype. The V call is TRBV6-5, the J call TRBJ2-7, with unresolved D. Trimming removed 0 bases at V and 5 bases at J, with 8 bases between. The CDR3 loop spans 13 amino acids. The germline V gene encodes CDR1 MNHEY and CDR2 SVGAGI. The CDR3 region is CASSYSMGNEQYF. CDR3 in DNA: TGTGCCAGCAGTTACTCAATGGGAAACGAGCAGTACTTC.

This clonotype turned up a few times. The gene calls are TRBV7-3 and TRBJ2-1, with 11 bases that match TRBD2. This CDR3 region has 17 residues. Germline-derived CDR1 and CDR2 are SGHTA and FQGTGA. V dropped 1 base and J dropped 3; count of bases not matched to a gene: 5. The CDR3 DNA reads as TGTGCCAGCAGCTTAATGGCTAGCGGGGGGTTCTACAATGAGCAGTTCTTC. Translating gives CASSLMASGGFYNEQFF.

This clonotype occurred a few times. This rearrangement joins TRBV12-3 or TRBV12-4 to TRBJ1-1; D gene uncertain. The ends were cut back, 8 bases at V and 5 bases at J, with 18 bases in the middle. CDR3 length equals 14 residues. The CDR3 coding sequence is TGTGCCAGCTCCAATGGGCACCCGCTTACTGAAGCTTTCTTT. This sequence encodes CASSNGHPLTEAFF.

V is TRBV28 and J is TRBJ2-1, with D tentatively TRBD2 (5 bases). CDR3 size: 12 residues. The ends were cut back, 9 bases at V and 5 bases at J, with 11 bases in the middle. Germline assignment: CDR1 MDHEN and CDR2 SYDVKM. The CDR3 DNA reads TGTGCCAGTTACGGGGAAAACAATGAGCAGTTCTTC. Protein sequence: CASYGENNEQFF.

This clonotype was detected many times. This chain connects TRBV10-3 to TRBJ2-7; D not resolved. Trimming removed 4 bases from V and 3 bases from J, with 4 bases in between. The CDR3 is 11 residues long. The germline CDR1 and CDR2 sequences are ENHRY and SYGVKD. Here the CDR3 DNA reads TGTGCCATCAGTGCTGGCTACGAGCAGTACGTC. Amino acids: CAISAGYEQYV.

Many counts were recorded for this clonotype. V and J are TRBV20-1 and TRBJ2-1; tentatively, D is TRBD1 or TRBD2 (6 bases each). The CDR3 has 13 residues. Germline-derived CDR1 and CDR2 are DFQATT and SNEGSKA (reference sequence). The V end was cut by 7 bases, the J end by 4 bases, with 14 bases between. The CDR3 sequence is CSGPGGHYNEQFF. The DNA for the CDR3 is TGCAGTGGACCCGGGGGCCATTACAATGAGCAGTTCTTC.